This entry concerns a single TCR beta chain. The data stem from a study of blood T cell repertoires in COVID-19. The wider study: T cells, B-cell-depleted T cells, or PBMCs provided the cDNA or gDNA that served as material.

Participants were aged about 18 to 100 years, lived in 24 US areas, and enrolled virtually. Germline-derived CDR1 and CDR2 are MNHEY and SMNVEV (reference sequence). The CDR3 totals 16 residues. Trimming stripped 2 bases from V and 2 bases from J, with 10 bases between. Sequenced by immunoSEQ multiplex PCR; TCRdb stores in-frame clones only, minus some. The sample lists a few hundred thousand clones, 85% occurring once. This sequence was found in a woman aged 50 to 60 who had recovered from COVID-19. The chain uses TRBV27 and TRBJ1-6, with a weak D call TRBD1 (6 bases). Sequenced: PBMCs or T cells enriched from blood (not recorded which). This CDR3 is CASSLKAGAYNSPLHF. The CDR3 bases are TGTGCCAGCAGTTTAAAGGCAGGGGCCTATAATTCACCCCTCCACTTT.